This T cell receptor (beta chain) was retrieved from a study of CD8 T cells in Susac syndrome. With random hexamers, roughly 0.45 to 1 ug RNA was reverse transcribed. The method of amplification for TCR beta CDR3 was immunoSEQ multiplex PCR, covering 54 Vbeta and 13 Jbeta. TCRdb used MiXCR to reprocess the immunoSEQ multiplex PCR reads, holding one entry per CDR3 protein. This sample carries roughly 200,000 distinct CDR3 sequences, about 95% of them seen once, and the ten largest clones take more than 0.1%. Healthy donors formed controls matched for age and sex. The CDR3 is 13 amino acids. V lost 5 bases and J lost 3, with 8 bases in between. Germline V CDR1 and CDR2: MNHEY, SMNVEV (reference sequence).

J is TRBJ1-5 and V is TRBV27; D gene ambiguous. The sequence derives from a human donor in good health. The sequencing sample was made of CD4+ T cells from PBMCs. CDR3 coding DNA: TGTGCCAGCAGTATAGCCCTCAATCAGCCCCAGCATTTT. Translating gives CASSIALNQPQHF.